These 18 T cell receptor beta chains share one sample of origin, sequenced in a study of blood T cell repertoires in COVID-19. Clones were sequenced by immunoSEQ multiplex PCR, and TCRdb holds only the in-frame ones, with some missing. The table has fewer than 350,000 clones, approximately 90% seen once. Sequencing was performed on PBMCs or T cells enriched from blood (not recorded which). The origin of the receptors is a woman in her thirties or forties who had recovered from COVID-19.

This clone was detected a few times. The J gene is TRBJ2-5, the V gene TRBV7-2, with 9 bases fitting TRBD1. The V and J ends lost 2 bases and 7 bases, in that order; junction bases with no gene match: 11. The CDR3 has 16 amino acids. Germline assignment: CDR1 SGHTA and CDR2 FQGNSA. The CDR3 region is CASSLLPGQGTGTQYF. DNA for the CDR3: TGTGCCAGCAGCTTACTTCCTGGACAGGGGACTGGGACCCAGTACTTC.

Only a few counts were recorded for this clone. The CDR3 sequence is CASSLTHGTLSSYNSPLHF. DNA for the CDR3: TGTGCCAGCAGCTTAACTCACGGGACACTCAGCTCCTATAATTCACCCCTCCACTTT. V and J are TRBV7-2 and TRBJ1-6, with D perhaps matching TRBD1 (6 bases). V was shortened by 2 bases and J by 0 bases, with 17 bases between the two germline ends. There are 19 residues in the CDR3. The V gene's germline CDR1 is SGHTA and CDR2 FQGNSA.

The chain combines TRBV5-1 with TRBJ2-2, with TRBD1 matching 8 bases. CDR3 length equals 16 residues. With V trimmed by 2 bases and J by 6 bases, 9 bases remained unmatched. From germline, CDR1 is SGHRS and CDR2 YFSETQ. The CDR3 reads CASSLDGQGGPGELFF. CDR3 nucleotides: TGCGCCAGCAGCTTAGATGGACAGGGTGGTCCCGGGGAGCTGTTTTTT.

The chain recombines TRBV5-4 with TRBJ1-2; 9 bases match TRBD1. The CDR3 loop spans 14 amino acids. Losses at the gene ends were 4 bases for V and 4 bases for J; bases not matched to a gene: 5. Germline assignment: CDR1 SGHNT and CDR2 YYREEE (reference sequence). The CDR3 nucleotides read TGTGCCAGCAGCGCCCTGACAGGGGGCTATGGCTACACCTTC. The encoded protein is CASSALTGGYGYTF.

The CDR3 sequence is CATSDLGTASLNTEAFF. The CDR3 region has the DNA TGTGCCACCAGCGACTTGGGGACAGCGAGTTTGAACACTGAAGCTTTCTTT. The rearrangement joins TRBV15 to TRBJ1-1; TRBD1 matches at 7 bases. Trimming removed 5 bases from V and 0 bases from J; junction bases left unmatched: 12. Germline loops: CDR1 LNHNV, CDR2 YYDKDF (reference sequence). The CDR3 spans 17 residues.

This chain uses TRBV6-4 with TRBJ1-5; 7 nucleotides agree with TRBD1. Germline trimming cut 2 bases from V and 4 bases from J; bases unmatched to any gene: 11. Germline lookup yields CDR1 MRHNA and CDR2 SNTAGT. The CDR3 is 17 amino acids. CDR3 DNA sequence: TGTGCCAGCAGTGACATCAACAGGGGTGCAACGAATCAGCCCCAGCATTTT. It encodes CASSDINRGATNQPQHF.

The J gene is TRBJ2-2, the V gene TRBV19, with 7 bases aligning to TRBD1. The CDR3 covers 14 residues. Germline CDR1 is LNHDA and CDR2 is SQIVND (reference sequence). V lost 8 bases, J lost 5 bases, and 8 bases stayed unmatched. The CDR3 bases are TGTGCCAGTCAAAAACCAGGGGGAACCGGGGAGCTGTTTTTT. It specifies CASQKPGGTGELFF.

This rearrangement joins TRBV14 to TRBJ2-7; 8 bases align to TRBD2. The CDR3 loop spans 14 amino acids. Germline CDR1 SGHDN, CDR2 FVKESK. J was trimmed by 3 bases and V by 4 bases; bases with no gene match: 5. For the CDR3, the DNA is TGTGCCAGCAGCCCGGTCGGGGGGGGCTACGAGCAGTACTTC. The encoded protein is CASSPVGGGYEQYF.

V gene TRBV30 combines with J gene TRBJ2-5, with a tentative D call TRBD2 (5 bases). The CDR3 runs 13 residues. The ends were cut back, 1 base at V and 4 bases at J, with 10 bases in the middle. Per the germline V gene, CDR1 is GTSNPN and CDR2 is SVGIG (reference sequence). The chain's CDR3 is CAWSGSRGETQYF. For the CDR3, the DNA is TGTGCCTGGAGTGGGTCACGGGGAGAGACCCAGTACTTC. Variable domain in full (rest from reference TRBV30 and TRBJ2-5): SQTIHQWPATLVQPVGSPLSLECTVEGTSNPNLYWYRQAAGRGLQLLFYSVGIGQISSEVPQNLSASRPQDRQFILSSKKLLLSDSGFYLCAWSGSRGETQYFGPGTRLLVL.

The CDR3 loop reads CASSPGQGAQGYTF. CDR3 coding DNA: TGTGCCAGTAGCCCGGGACAGGGGGCTCAGGGCTACACCTTC. This sequence joins TRBV19 and TRBJ1-2; 12 nucleotides align to TRBD1. V shed 6 bases, J shed 8 bases, and the junction held 7 bases outside the gene matches. Germline CDR1 is LNHDA and CDR2 is SQIVND (reference sequence). CDR3 size: 14 residues.

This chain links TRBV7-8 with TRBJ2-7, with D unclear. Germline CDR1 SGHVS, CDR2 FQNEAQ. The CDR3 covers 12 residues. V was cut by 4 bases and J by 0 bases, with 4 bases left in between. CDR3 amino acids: CASSSLSYEQYF. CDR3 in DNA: TGTGCCAGCAGCTCCCTCTCCTACGAGCAGTACTTC.

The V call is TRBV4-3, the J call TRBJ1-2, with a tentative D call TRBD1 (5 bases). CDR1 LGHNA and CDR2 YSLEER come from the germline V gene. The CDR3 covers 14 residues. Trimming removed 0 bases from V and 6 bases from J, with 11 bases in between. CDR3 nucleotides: TGCGCCAGCAGCCAAGATAAGGGGTTGGATGGCTACACCTTC. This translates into CASSQDKGLDGYTF.

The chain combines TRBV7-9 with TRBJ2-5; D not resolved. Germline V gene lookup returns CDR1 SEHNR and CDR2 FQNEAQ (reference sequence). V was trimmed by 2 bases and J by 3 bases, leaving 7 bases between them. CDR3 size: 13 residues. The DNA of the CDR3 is TGTGCCAGCAGCTTATTTCAGGAAGAGACCCAGTACTTC. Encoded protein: CASSLFQEETQYF.

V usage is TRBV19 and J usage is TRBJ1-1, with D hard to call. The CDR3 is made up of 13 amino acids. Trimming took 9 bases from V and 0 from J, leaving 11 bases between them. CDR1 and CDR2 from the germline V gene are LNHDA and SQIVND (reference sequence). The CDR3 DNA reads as TGTGCCAGCAACGGCCAGGTGAACACTGAAGCTTTCTTT. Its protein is CASNGQVNTEAFF.

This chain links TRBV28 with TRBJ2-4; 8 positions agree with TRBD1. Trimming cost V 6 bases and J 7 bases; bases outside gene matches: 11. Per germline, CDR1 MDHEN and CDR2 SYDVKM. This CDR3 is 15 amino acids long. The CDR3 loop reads CASSVTGVTRNIQYF. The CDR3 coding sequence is TGTGCCAGCAGCGTGACAGGGGTAACGAGGAACATTCAGTACTTC.

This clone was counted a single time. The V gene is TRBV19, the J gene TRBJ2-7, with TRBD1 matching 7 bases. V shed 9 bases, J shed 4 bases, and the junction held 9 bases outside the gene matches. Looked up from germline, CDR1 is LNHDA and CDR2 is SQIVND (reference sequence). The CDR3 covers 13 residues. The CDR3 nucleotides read TGTGCCAGCGGGACAGACGTGAATTACGAGCAGTACTTC. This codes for CASGTDVNYEQYF.

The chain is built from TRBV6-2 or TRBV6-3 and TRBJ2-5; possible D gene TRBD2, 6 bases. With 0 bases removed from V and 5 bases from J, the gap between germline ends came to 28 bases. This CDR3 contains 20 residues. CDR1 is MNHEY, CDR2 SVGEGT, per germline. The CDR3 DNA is TGTGCCAGCAGTTACTCCCGAGGGCCCTACCGGGACTCTCGTCGGGAGACCCAGTACTTC. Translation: CASSYSRGPYRDSRRETQYF.

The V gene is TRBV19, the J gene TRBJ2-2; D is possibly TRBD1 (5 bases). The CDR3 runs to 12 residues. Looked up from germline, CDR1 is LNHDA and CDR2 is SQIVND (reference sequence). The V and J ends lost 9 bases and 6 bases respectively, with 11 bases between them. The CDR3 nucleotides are TGTGCCAGCCTGGCAGGGTCCGGGGAGCTGTTTTTT. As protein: CASLAGSGELFF.